The next 12 T cell receptor beta chains were all read from a single sample in a study of blood T cell repertoires in COVID-19. Produced via immunoSEQ multiplex PCR; TCRdb's table is partial and in-frame only. The data show 250,000 to 400,000 clones, around 87% seen once. Sequenced: PBMCs or T cells enriched from blood (not recorded which). These receptor sequences come from a woman in her 30s who had recovered from COVID-19.

This chain connects TRBV2 to TRBJ2-1; perhaps TRBD2 as D (5 bases). The CDR3 consists of 12 residues. Germline V gives CDR1 SNHLY, CDR2 FYNNEI. V was trimmed by 1 base and J by 8 bases, leaving 6 bases between them. This CDR3 is CASSEVGDEQFF. CDR3 nucleotide sequence: TGTGCCAGCAGTGAAGTGGGAGATGAGCAGTTCTTC.

The genes are TRBV7-6 and TRBJ2-7; 7 bases agree with TRBD1. The CDR3 loop spans 13 amino acids. Trimming cost V 3 bases and J 6 bases; bases outside gene matches: 5. Germline CDR1 reads SGHVS; CDR2 reads FNYEAQ. The CDR3 nucleotides are TGTGCCAGCAGCTTTCACAGGGGTGGCGAGCAGTACTTC. Protein sequence: CASSFHRGGEQYF. The whole variable domain, filled in from reference TRBV7-6 and TRBJ2-7, reads GAGVSQSPRYKVTKRGQDVALRCDPISGHVSLYWYRQALGQGPEFLTYFNYEAQQDKSGLPNDRFSAERPEGSISTLTIQRTEQRDSAMYRCASSFHRGGEQYFGPGTRLTVT.

This sequence joins TRBV4-1 and TRBJ1-5, with D uncertain. Looked up from germline, CDR1 is MGHRA and CDR2 is YSYEKL. This CDR3 has 18 residues. V lost 4 bases, J lost 2 bases, and 21 bases lay in between. CDR3 amino acids: CASSPSGTVMIGNQPQHF. In DNA form, the CDR3 reads TGCGCCAGCAGCCCCTCCGGAACAGTTATGATCGGCAATCAGCCCCAGCATTTT.

The rearrangement uses TRBV4-1 and TRBJ2-5; TRBD2 is a possible D gene (7 bases). The CDR3 loop spans 13 amino acids. The germline V and J ends were trimmed by 1 base and 7 bases, with 10 bases remaining between them. Germline V gives CDR1 MGHRA, CDR2 YSYEKL. The CDR3 reads CASSQVGGGTQYF. The CDR3 bases are TGCGCCAGCAGCCAAGTAGGGGGGGGGACCCAGTACTTC.

The rearrangement uses TRBV20-1 and TRBJ2-7, with 7 nucleotides matching TRBD2. This CDR3 is built from 11 residues. Germline V CDR1 and CDR2: DFQATT, SNEGSKA (reference sequence). V trimming: 6 bases; J trimming: 4 bases; junction bases outside the gene matches: 3. The CDR3: CSASGGYEQYF. The CDR3 DNA follows: TGCAGTGCATCGGGGGGTTACGAGCAGTACTTC.

This chain uses TRBV28 with TRBJ1-6; TRBD1 agrees at 7 bases. Trimming removed 10 bases from V and 0 bases from J; junction bases left unmatched: 9. The CDR3 covers 16 residues. Germline values: CDR1 MDHEN, CDR2 SYDVKM. The CDR3 nucleotides are TGTGCCATCCACAGCCGGGACAGCTCCTATAATTCACCCCTCCACTTT. Residues: CAIHSRDSSYNSPLHF.

A single count supports this clone. This chain links TRBV2 with TRBJ1-3; 9 bases match TRBD1. CDR3 size: 14 residues. The V and J ends lost 6 bases and 3 bases, in that order; junction bases with no gene match: 3. Germline CDR1 reads SNHLY; CDR2 reads FYNNEI. Written as DNA, the CDR3 is TGTGCCAGCAGCGTGGACAGGGGTGGAAACACCATATATTTT. Translating gives CASSVDRGGNTIYF.

J is TRBJ2-2 and V is TRBV18, with D perhaps matching TRBD1 (6 bases). The length of the CDR3 is 15 residues. V was pared by 6 bases and J by 3 bases, with 14 bases between. Germline CDR1 and CDR2: KGHSH and LQKENI. For the CDR3, the DNA is TGTGCCAGCTCTCCCACAGGGTCCCACACCGGGGAGCTGTTTTTT. Protein sequence: CASSPTGSHTGELFF.

This clone was counted a single time. The V gene is TRBV15, the J gene TRBJ1-3, with 9 bases fitting TRBD1. V gave up 1 base and J gave up 2 bases; unmatched junction bases: 6. The CDR3 contains 17 residues. Germline V gene lookup returns CDR1 LNHNV and CDR2 YYDKDF (reference sequence). CDR3 DNA sequence: TGTGCCACCAGCAGAGTCTCCCGGACAGGGGCTGGAAACACCATATATTTT. It codes for CATSRVSRTGAGNTIYF. The full variable domain, completed using reference TRBV15 and TRBJ1-3, is DAMVIQNPRYQVTQFGKPVTLSCSQTLNHNVMYWYQQKSSQAPKLLFHYYDKDFNNEADTPDNFQSRRPNTSFCFLDIRSPGLGDTAMYLCATSRVSRTGAGNTIYFGEGSWLTVV.

The V gene is TRBV5-4, the J gene TRBJ2-7; TRBD1 agrees at 9 bases. Trimming removed 3 bases from V and 2 bases from J; junction bases left unmatched: 6. Looked up from germline, CDR1 is SGHNT and CDR2 is YYREEE (reference sequence). The CDR3 consists of 15 residues. The CDR3 is CASSWGTGSPYEQYF. DNA of the CDR3: TGTGCCAGCAGCTGGGGGACAGGGTCCCCCTACGAGCAGTACTTC.

This clone was picked up a small number of times. The chain recombines TRBV7-8 with TRBJ1-2, with 9 bases lining up with TRBD1. Unmatched junction bases numbered 3, after V lost 5 bases and J lost 2 bases. CDR1 and CDR2 from the germline V gene are SGHVS and FQNEAQ. The length of the CDR3 is 14 residues. The CDR3 here is CASSAGTGNYGYTF. Written as DNA, the CDR3 is TGTGCCAGCAGCGCCGGGACAGGGAACTATGGCTACACCTTC.

V is TRBV19 and J is TRBJ1-5, with unresolved D. Germline lookup yields CDR1 LNHDA and CDR2 SQIVND (reference sequence). The CDR3 covers 13 residues. V shed 10 bases and J shed 5 bases, with 15 bases lying between them. CDR3 coding DNA: TGTGCCACCCGGGTCGGTGGTCATCAGCCCCAGCATTTT. It translates to CATRVGGHQPQHF.